The clone carrying this TCR beta chain is a singleton in its sample. This sample was taken from a study of T-cell reconstitution after alpha-beta-depleted transplantation in children. This CDR3 contains 17 residues. The library targeted TCRbeta and was prepared with unique molecular identifiers. Via MiXCR, TCRdb re-called the PCR reads, giving one row per CDR3 protein. Here the sample spans about 420,000 distinct CDR3 sequences, 9.5% to 13% being singletons. The chain has TRBV21-1 and TRBJ1-3; the D call in the table, TRBD1, was not verified against the DNA. TRBV21-1 is classified as a pseudogene. The origin of this receptor is a human donor who donated a stem cell graft to a child with acute myeloid leukemia. This sample comprised PBMCs from the stem cell graft donor, obtained from the stem cell graft. CDR3 region: CASSVLMDRGGCNTIYF. CDR3 bases: TGTGCCAGCAGCGTTCTAATGGACAGGGGAGGTTGTAACACCATATATTTT.